This T cell receptor beta chain came from a study of shared clonotypes between healthy human individuals. Study-level results: Only blood samples were collected, and tissue repertoires likely differ. Rarefaction gave evidence that sorted-subset sequencing remained incomplete despite large depth. Across subsets, estimated richness was generally greater for naive than for memory populations.

On this clone: Its antigen remains unidentified.

The assay was immunoSEQ multiplex PCR, and TCRdb's table has in-frame clones only and misses some. The data hold 2 million to 3 million clones, with 80% to 95% observed a single time. This TCR was sampled from a man aged 18 to 30 in good health. Some clones in this sample may be carry-over from other donors' samples. Sequenced input: naive CD4+ T cells from PBMCs. The subset: CD45RA+ positively selected.

CDR3 sequence (DNA): TGTGCCAGCAGCATAACAGCGCAAGAGACCCAGTACTTC. Its translation: CASSITAQETQYF. This chain uses TRBV5-4 with TRBJ2-5, with unresolved D. Germline V CDR1 and CDR2: SGHNT, YYREEE (reference sequence). V was shortened by 4 bases and J by 2 bases, with 9 bases between the two germline ends. The CDR3 has 13 residues.